Each of the 16 T cell receptor beta chains below was sequenced from the same sample in a study of tumor T cells in aggressive B-cell lymphoma. Clones were read by immunoSEQ multiplex PCR, and TCRdb kept only the in-frame ones, dropping some. The table records roughly 3,200 clones, 69% of them present only once. The sequenced material came from tumor tissue. The receptors were gathered from an adult with diffuse large B cell lymphoma.

The chain has TRBV7-2 and TRBJ2-3, with 9 bases fitting TRBD2. V shed 3 bases and J 7 bases; nucleotides not matched to a gene: 14. Germline-derived CDR1 and CDR2 are SGHTA and FQGNSA. The CDR3 extends over 17 amino acids. The CDR3: CASSFLLAGAGANTQYF. The CDR3 DNA reads as TGTGCCAGCAGCTTCCTTTTAGCGGGAGCGGGGGCAAATACGCAGTATTTT. The variable domain in full, with the rest retrieved from reference TRBV7-2 and TRBJ2-3, is GAGVSQSPSNKVTEKGKDVELRCDPISGHTALYWYRQSLGQGLEFLIYFQGNSAPDKSGLPSDRFSAERTGGSVSTLTIQRTQQEDSAVYLCASSFLLAGAGANTQYFGPGTRLTVL.

The sample holds one count of this clone. The junction departs from the called germline gene at one end, perhaps through a read error. V usage is TRBV28 and J usage is TRBJ2-7; D is possibly TRBD1 (6 bases). CDR3 length: 12 amino acids. Germline V gene sequence: CDR1 MDHEN, CDR2 SYDVKM. The CDR3 loop is CASSLYQGQGYF. The CDR3 nucleotides are TGTGCTAGCAGTTTATACCAGGGGCAGGGATACTTC.

The rearrangement links TRBV5-4 to TRBJ1-5; D possibly corresponds to TRBD1 (5 bases). V was shortened by 4 bases and J by 4 bases, with 12 bases between the two germline ends. The CDR3 has 14 residues. Germline CDR1 and CDR2: SGHNT and YYREEE (reference sequence). CDR3 sequence: CASSAGTHNQPQHF. The CDR3 nucleotides read TGTGCCAGCAGCGCCGGGACTCATAATCAGCCCCAGCATTTT.

The V call is TRBV18, the J call TRBJ2-5; D is possibly TRBD1 (6 bases). The J call may be in error: the DNA end matches TRBJ2-7 better. CDR3 length: 13 amino acids. The germline gives CDR1 KGHSH, CDR2 LQKENI. The CDR3 loop reads CASSNEQGSEQYF. The CDR3 region has the DNA TGTGCCAGCTCAAACGAACAGGGTTCCGAGCAGTACTTC.

The chain joins TRBV9 to TRBJ2-1; D unclear. Germline V lookup: CDR1 SGDLS, CDR2 YYNGEE. V was clipped by 1 base and J by 6 bases, with 11 bases between them. This CDR3 contains 14 residues. CDR3 nucleotides: TGTGCCAGCAGCGTAAATGAGAGGCCCAATGAGCAGTTCTTC. As protein: CASSVNERPNEQFF.

This clone was recorded a few times. V gene TRBV27 combines with J gene TRBJ1-4, with TRBD1 identical over 9 bases. The CDR3 sequence is 14 residues long. Trimming removed 6 bases from V and 11 bases from J; junction bases left unmatched: 10. The germline gives CDR1 MNHEY, CDR2 SMNVEV (reference sequence). DNA for the CDR3: TGTGCCAGCAGACTGGACAGGGGACATGGGAAACTGTTTTTT. Encoded protein: CASRLDRGHGKLFF.

CDR3 loop: CASRASGKGSQETQYF. For the CDR3, the DNA is TGTGCCAGCAGGGCTAGCGGGAAGGGTTCCCAAGAGACCCAGTACTTC. The chain is built from TRBV14 and TRBJ2-5; 9 bases are a match to TRBD2. Losses at the gene ends were 6 bases for V and 1 base for J; bases not matched to a gene: 9. Germline CDR1 is SGHDN and CDR2 is FVKESK. The CDR3 contains 16 residues.

In the case of this clone: One junction end disagrees with the germline gene, perhaps due to a read error. Other nucleotide sequences in the sample specify the same CDR3. The chain recombines TRBV7-9 with TRBJ2-2; TRBD2 agrees at 10 bases. Germline V gene data show CDR1 as SEHNR and CDR2 as FQNEAQ (reference sequence). The CDR3 consists of 15 residues. The CDR3 nucleotides are TGTGCCAGCACCTTAGCGGGAGGGAACACCGGGGAGCTGTTTTTT. Encoded protein: CASTLAGGNTGELFF.

Concerning this clone itself: At one end, the junction sequence differs from germline, possibly due to a read error. The chain couples TRBV5-6 to TRBJ2-7; D gene uncertain. This CDR3 has 13 amino acids. The germline V gene has CDR1 SGHDT and CDR2 YYEEEE. The chain's CDR3 is CANSFDTSYEQYF. CDR3 DNA: TGTGCCAACAGCTTTGACACCTCCTACGAGCAGTACTTC.

CDR3 sequence reads: CASSFPGQGLYEQYF. CDR3 in DNA: TGTGCCAGCAGCTTTCCGGGACAGGGGTTGTACGAGCAGTACTTC. The rearrangement uses TRBV5-4 and TRBJ2-7; 10 bases fit TRBD1. Germline CDR1 reads SGHNT; CDR2 reads YYREEE (reference sequence). This CDR3 has 15 residues. Trimming cost V 2 bases and J 4 bases; bases outside gene matches: 6.

For this clone: The sample has other DNA sequences that encode this CDR3 too. The V gene is TRBV5-6, the J gene TRBJ1-1, with D perhaps TRBD1 (5 bases). Germline CDR1 SGHDT, CDR2 YYEEEE. Trimming stripped 2 bases from V and 5 bases from J, with 7 bases between. The CDR3 sequence is 12 residues long. CDR3 sequence reads: CASSLRGTEAFF. The CDR3, as DNA: TGTGCCAGCAGCTTAAGGGGAACTGAAGCTTTCTTT. Full variable domain (remainder filled in from reference TRBV5-6 and TRBJ1-1): DAGVTQSPTHLIKTRGQQVTLRCSPKSGHDTVSWYQQALGQGPQFIFQYYEEEERQRGNFPDRFSGHQFPNYSSELNVNALLLGDSALYLCASSLRGTEAFFGQGTRLTVV.

CDR3 sequence (DNA): TGCGCCAGCAGTGGACTAGCGGGAGGACCTGGGGGCACCGGGGAGCTGTTTTTT. It yields the protein CASSGLAGGPGGTGELFF. The chain carries TRBV10-2 and TRBJ2-2; 13 bases line up with TRBD2. In germline, CDR1 is WSHSY, CDR2 SAAADI. V lost 4 bases, J lost 4 bases, and 9 bases stayed unmatched. This CDR3 contains 18 residues.

This clone was detected once. V usage is TRBV10-1 and J usage is TRBJ2-3; weak D call: TRBD1 (7 bases). Looked up from germline, CDR1 is WNHNN and CDR2 is SYGVQD (reference sequence). The CDR3 is made up of 15 amino acids. V lost 11 bases and J 1 base, leaving 19 bases between the germline ends. The CDR3 nucleotides are TGCGCCGCAGGGGGGAGGTTGGTCCGCACAGATACGCAGTATTTT. Translating it yields CAAGGRLVRTDTQYF.

A note on this clone: Other DNA sequences of this sample code for an identical CDR3. The J gene is TRBJ1-5, the V gene TRBV2, with 8 bases matching TRBD1. The CDR3 contains 14 residues. With V trimmed by 4 bases and J by 2 bases, 1 base remained unmatched. Germline V gene lookup returns CDR1 SNHLY and CDR2 FYNNEI. The DNA for the CDR3 is TGTGCCAGCAGTGTGGGACAGGGCAATCAGCCCCAGCATTTT. This gives the protein CASSVGQGNQPQHF.

This clone is a singleton in its sample. Here the CDR3 reads CASTIRGRGTEAFF. The DNA of the CDR3 is TGTGCCAGCACCATTAGGGGGCGAGGCACTGAAGCTTTCTTT. J is TRBJ1-1 and V is TRBV2, with TRBD1 matching 7 bases. The CDR3 totals 14 residues. The germline V gene has CDR1 SNHLY and CDR2 FYNNEI. V was clipped by 7 bases and J by 4 bases; unmatched bases: 9.

The chain is built from TRBV5-1 and TRBJ2-7; 7 bases align to TRBD1. Germline trimming cut 4 bases from V and 2 bases from J; bases unmatched to any gene: 6. The CDR3 has 14 residues. The germline CDR1 and CDR2 sequences are SGHRS and YFSETQ. The CDR3 region has the DNA TGCGCCAGCAGCCGTACCGGGACAGCCTACGAGCAGTACTTC. This sequence encodes CASSRTGTAYEQYF.